Listed below are T cell receptor beta chains from one sample, sequenced in a study of shared clonotypes between healthy human individuals. Data came from immunoSEQ multiplex PCR; TCRdb stores just in-frame clones and leaves some out. This table has a few million clones, more than 85% appearing once. The specimen sequenced was naive CD4+ T cells from PBMCs. The receptors here all came from a man between 18 and 35 years old in good health. Some clones in this sample may be carry-over from other donors' samples. The CDR3 runs from the conserved cysteine through the conserved F or W. D genes are given only for firm matches. The size field is filled for only some rows; it gives once, few, many or a size class.

D gene: TRBD1; V gene: TRBV27; CDR3 length: 15; J gene: TRBJ2-2; clone size: .; CDR3 protein: CASSWDQGDTGELFF; CDR3 DNA: TGTGCCAGCAGTTGGGACCAGGGGGACACCGGGGAGCTGTTTTTT
D gene: .; V gene: TRBV28; CDR3 length: 16; J gene: TRBJ2-1; clone size: .; CDR3 protein: CASSPRAPPRRNEQFF; CDR3 DNA: TGTGCCAGCAGCCCCCGGGCTCCCCCCAGGAGGAATGAGCAGTTCTTC
D gene: TRBD2; V gene: TRBV11-3; CDR3 length: 13; J gene: TRBJ2-2; clone size: .; CDR3 protein: CASSFRGAGELFF; CDR3 DNA: TGTGCCAGCAGCTTCCGGGGGGCCGGGGAGCTGTTTTTT
D gene: TRBD1; V gene: TRBV4-1; CDR3 length: 15; J gene: TRBJ1-6; clone size: .; CDR3 protein: CASSRWTGLGSPLHF; CDR3 DNA: TGCGCCAGCAGCCGTTGGACAGGGTTGGGTTCACCCCTCCACTTT
D gene: TRBD2; V gene: TRBV5-1; CDR3 length: 15; J gene: TRBJ2-1; clone size: once; CDR3 protein: CASSYGTSEYNEQFF; CDR3 DNA: TGCGCCAGCAGCTACGGGACTAGCGAATACAATGAGCAGTTCTTC
D gene: .; V gene: TRBV15; CDR3 length: 16; J gene: TRBJ2-5; clone size: .; CDR3 protein: CATSRDNWGRPETQYF; CDR3 DNA: TGTGCCACCAGCAGAGATAATTGGGGACGTCCGGAGACCCAGTACTTC
D gene: TRBD1; V gene: TRBV18; CDR3 length: 14; J gene: TRBJ1-4; clone size: .; CDR3 protein: CASSRGQENEKLFF; CDR3 DNA: TGTGCCAGCTCCCGCGGACAGGAGAATGAAAAACTGTTTTTT
D gene: .; V gene: TRBV28; CDR3 length: 13; J gene: TRBJ2-4; clone size: once; CDR3 protein: CASSTAGLARQYF; CDR3 DNA: TGTGCCAGCAGTACTGCGGGTTTAGCTCGTCAGTACTTC
D gene: .; V gene: TRBV18; CDR3 length: 13; J gene: TRBJ2-7; clone size: .; CDR3 protein: CASSPKREAEQYF; CDR3 DNA: TGTGCCAGCTCACCGAAAAGGGAGGCCGAGCAGTACTTC
D gene: TRBD1; V gene: TRBV5-1; CDR3 length: 14; J gene: TRBJ2-7; clone size: .; CDR3 protein: CASSPRQGVYEQYF; CDR3 DNA: TGCGCCAGCAGCCCGAGGCAGGGGGTATACGAGCAGTACTTC
D gene: TRBD1; V gene: TRBV30; CDR3 length: 12; J gene: TRBJ2-7; clone size: .; CDR3 protein: CARDRGAGEQYF; CDR3 DNA: TGTGCTCGGGACAGGGGGGCTGGCGAGCAGTACTTC
D gene: .; V gene: TRBV5-1; CDR3 length: 17; J gene: TRBJ1-3; clone size: .; CDR3 protein: CASSLGPGAISGNTIYF; CDR3 DNA: TGCGCCAGCAGCTTGGGTCCAGGGGCGATCTCTGGAAACACCATATATTTT
D gene: TRBD2; V gene: TRBV7-9; CDR3 length: 16; J gene: TRBJ2-7; clone size: .; CDR3 protein: CASSLKAGEGSYEQYF; CDR3 DNA: TGTGCCAGCAGCTTAAAGGCGGGAGAGGGCTCCTACGAGCAGTACTTC
D gene: TRBD1; V gene: TRBV5-1; CDR3 length: 17; J gene: TRBJ2-3; clone size: .; CDR3 protein: CASSLNPGQGTSDTQYF; CDR3 DNA: TGCGCCAGCAGCCTCAACCCGGGACAGGGGACGTCAGATACGCAGTATTTT
D gene: TRBD1; V gene: TRBV7-8; CDR3 length: 18; J gene: TRBJ2-7; clone size: .; CDR3 protein: CASSLGTGGALPSNEQYF; CDR3 DNA: TGTGCCAGCAGCTTGGGGACAGGGGGCGCCCTCCCTTCTAACGAGCAGTACTTC
D gene: TRBD1; V gene: TRBV5-4; CDR3 length: 16; J gene: TRBJ2-2; clone size: .; CDR3 protein: CASSTPDRGLTGELFF; CDR3 DNA: TGTGCCAGCAGCACACCGGACAGGGGGCTCACCGGGGAGCTGTTTTTT
D gene: TRBD2; V gene: TRBV5-4; CDR3 length: 14; J gene: TRBJ2-3; clone size: .; CDR3 protein: CASSLSGSVDTQYF; CDR3 DNA: TGTGCCAGCAGCCTGAGCGGGAGTGTGGATACGCAGTATTTT
D gene: TRBD2; V gene: TRBV2; CDR3 length: 16; J gene: TRBJ2-3; clone size: .; CDR3 protein: CASRGSLAGGLDTQYF; CDR3 DNA: TGTGCCAGCCGCGGGTCTCTAGCGGGAGGGTTAGATACGCAGTATTTT
D gene: .; V gene: TRBV4-3; CDR3 length: 19; J gene: TRBJ2-6; clone size: .; CDR3 protein: CASSQDVGGEKVGANVLTF; CDR3 DNA: TGCGCCAGCAGCCAGGACGTGGGGGGCGAGAAGGTTGGGGCCAACGTCCTGACTTTC
D gene: TRBD1; V gene: TRBV18; CDR3 length: 14; J gene: TRBJ2-7; clone size: .; CDR3 protein: CASSPPETGAKMYF; CDR3 DNA: TGTGCCAGCTCACCACCGGAGACAGGGGCTAAGATGTACTTC
D gene: .; V gene: TRBV30; CDR3 length: 12; J gene: TRBJ1-2; clone size: .; CDR3 protein: CAWIELGYGYTF; CDR3 DNA: TGTGCCTGGATTGAGCTGGGTTATGGCTACACCTTC
D gene: .; V gene: TRBV7-2; CDR3 length: 12; J gene: TRBJ2-5; clone size: .; CDR3 protein: CASSLAPETQYF; CDR3 DNA: TGTGCCAGCAGCTTAGCACCAGAGACCCAGTACTTC
D gene: .; V gene: TRBV12-5; CDR3 length: 17; J gene: TRBJ1-1; clone size: .; CDR3 protein: CASVIVGSQTDNTEAFF; CDR3 DNA: TGTGCTAGTGTCATTGTTGGGAGCCAGACGGATAACACTGAAGCTTTCTTT
D gene: TRBD2; V gene: TRBV2; CDR3 length: 15; J gene: TRBJ2-2; clone size: .; CDR3 protein: CASRAQAGVAGELFF; CDR3 DNA: TGTGCCAGCAGAGCCCAAGCGGGAGTGGCCGGGGAGCTGTTTTTT
D gene: TRBD2; V gene: TRBV11-2; CDR3 length: 16; J gene: TRBJ2-1; clone size: once; CDR3 protein: CASSSRLAGDYNEQFF; CDR3 DNA: TGTGCCAGCAGCTCCCGACTAGCGGGGGACTACAATGAGCAGTTCTTC
D gene: .; V gene: TRBV18; CDR3 length: 15; J gene: TRBJ2-2; clone size: .; CDR3 protein: CASSFQGRNTGELFF; CDR3 DNA: TGTGCCAGCTCTTTCCAGGGGCGTAACACCGGGGAGCTGTTTTTT
D gene: .; V gene: TRBV19; CDR3 length: 14; J gene: TRBJ1-3; clone size: few; CDR3 protein: CASNWDGQRNTIYF; CDR3 DNA: TGTGCCAGTAATTGGGATGGTCAACGAAACACCATATATTTT
D gene: .; V gene: TRBV9; CDR3 length: 13; J gene: TRBJ2-5; clone size: once; CDR3 protein: CASSVAWAETQYF; CDR3 DNA: TGTGCCAGCAGCGTAGCTTGGGCAGAGACCCAGTACTTC
D gene: .; V gene: TRBV18; CDR3 length: 16; J gene: TRBJ2-2; clone size: .; CDR3 protein: CASSPPVGANTGELFF; CDR3 DNA: TGTGCCAGCTCACCACCCGTCGGAGCGAACACCGGGGAGCTGTTTTTT